The following is a T cell receptor beta chain sequence with its context. The antigen is undetermined. This sample is drawn from a study of T cell responses to AZD1222 COVID-19 vaccine. This CDR3 is 12 amino acids long. CDR1 and CDR2 (germline): LNHDA, SQIVND (reference sequence). The V end was cut by 3 bases, the J end by 10 bases, with 9 bases between. Data came from immunoSEQ multiplex PCR; TCRdb stores just in-frame clones and leaves some out. The repertoire includes about 140,000 clones, 90% to 95% of them detected once, and approximately 1.6% sits in the top ten. Study-wide points: There were repertoire samples only from the period after the peak T cell response.

The rearrangement uses TRBV19 and TRBJ1-4; unclear D gene. The clonotype was recovered from an adult in good health. Here the sequenced sample was peripheral blood, taken on day 0 of AZD1222 vaccination. The CDR3 nucleotides are TGTGCCAGTAGTATTGAGTTTGGAAAACTGTTTTTT. Its translation is CASSIEFGKLFF.